This TCR beta chain appears in the sequencing data of a study of cytomegalovirus exposure and HLA in healthy donors. Overall study: An early data release held approximately 80 million unique TCRs from HLA-typed donors.

Both 60 Vbeta primers and 13 Jbeta primers went into the PCR. Produced via immunoSEQ multiplex PCR; TCRdb's table is partial and in-frame only. The table includes roughly 110,000 clones, 60% to 80% detected once. Trimming at V came to 0 bases and at J to 2 bases, leaving 4 bases not matched to a gene. Per the germline V gene, CDR1 is SGHRS and CDR2 is YFSETQ. This CDR3 region has 15 residues. Points from the study as a whole: Later, an analysis showed that TCR beta chains associated with HLA were more clonally expanded than others that were equally common.

Of note for this clone: What it binds is unknown.

This sequence originates from a man aged 35-49 years in good health and CMV-seronegative. The chain combines TRBV5-1 with TRBJ2-5; 7 bases agree with TRBD2. Sequenced sample: PBMCs. CDR3 protein: CASSLAGLRQETQYF. The CDR3 DNA reads as TGCGCCAGCAGCTTGGCGGGACTAAGACAAGAGACCCAGTACTTC.